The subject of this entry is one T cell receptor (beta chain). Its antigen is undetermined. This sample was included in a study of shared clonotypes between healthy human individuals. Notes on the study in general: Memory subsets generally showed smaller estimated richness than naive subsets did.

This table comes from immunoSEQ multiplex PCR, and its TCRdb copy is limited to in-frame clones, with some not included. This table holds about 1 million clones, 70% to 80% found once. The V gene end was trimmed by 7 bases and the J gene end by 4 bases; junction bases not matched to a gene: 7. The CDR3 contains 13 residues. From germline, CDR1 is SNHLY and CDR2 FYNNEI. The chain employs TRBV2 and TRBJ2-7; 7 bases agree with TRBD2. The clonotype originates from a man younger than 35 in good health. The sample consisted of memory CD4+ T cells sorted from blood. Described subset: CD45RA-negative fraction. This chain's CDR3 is CASNREVTYEQYF. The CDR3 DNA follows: TGTGCCAGCAATCGGGAGGTTACTTACGAGCAGTACTTC.